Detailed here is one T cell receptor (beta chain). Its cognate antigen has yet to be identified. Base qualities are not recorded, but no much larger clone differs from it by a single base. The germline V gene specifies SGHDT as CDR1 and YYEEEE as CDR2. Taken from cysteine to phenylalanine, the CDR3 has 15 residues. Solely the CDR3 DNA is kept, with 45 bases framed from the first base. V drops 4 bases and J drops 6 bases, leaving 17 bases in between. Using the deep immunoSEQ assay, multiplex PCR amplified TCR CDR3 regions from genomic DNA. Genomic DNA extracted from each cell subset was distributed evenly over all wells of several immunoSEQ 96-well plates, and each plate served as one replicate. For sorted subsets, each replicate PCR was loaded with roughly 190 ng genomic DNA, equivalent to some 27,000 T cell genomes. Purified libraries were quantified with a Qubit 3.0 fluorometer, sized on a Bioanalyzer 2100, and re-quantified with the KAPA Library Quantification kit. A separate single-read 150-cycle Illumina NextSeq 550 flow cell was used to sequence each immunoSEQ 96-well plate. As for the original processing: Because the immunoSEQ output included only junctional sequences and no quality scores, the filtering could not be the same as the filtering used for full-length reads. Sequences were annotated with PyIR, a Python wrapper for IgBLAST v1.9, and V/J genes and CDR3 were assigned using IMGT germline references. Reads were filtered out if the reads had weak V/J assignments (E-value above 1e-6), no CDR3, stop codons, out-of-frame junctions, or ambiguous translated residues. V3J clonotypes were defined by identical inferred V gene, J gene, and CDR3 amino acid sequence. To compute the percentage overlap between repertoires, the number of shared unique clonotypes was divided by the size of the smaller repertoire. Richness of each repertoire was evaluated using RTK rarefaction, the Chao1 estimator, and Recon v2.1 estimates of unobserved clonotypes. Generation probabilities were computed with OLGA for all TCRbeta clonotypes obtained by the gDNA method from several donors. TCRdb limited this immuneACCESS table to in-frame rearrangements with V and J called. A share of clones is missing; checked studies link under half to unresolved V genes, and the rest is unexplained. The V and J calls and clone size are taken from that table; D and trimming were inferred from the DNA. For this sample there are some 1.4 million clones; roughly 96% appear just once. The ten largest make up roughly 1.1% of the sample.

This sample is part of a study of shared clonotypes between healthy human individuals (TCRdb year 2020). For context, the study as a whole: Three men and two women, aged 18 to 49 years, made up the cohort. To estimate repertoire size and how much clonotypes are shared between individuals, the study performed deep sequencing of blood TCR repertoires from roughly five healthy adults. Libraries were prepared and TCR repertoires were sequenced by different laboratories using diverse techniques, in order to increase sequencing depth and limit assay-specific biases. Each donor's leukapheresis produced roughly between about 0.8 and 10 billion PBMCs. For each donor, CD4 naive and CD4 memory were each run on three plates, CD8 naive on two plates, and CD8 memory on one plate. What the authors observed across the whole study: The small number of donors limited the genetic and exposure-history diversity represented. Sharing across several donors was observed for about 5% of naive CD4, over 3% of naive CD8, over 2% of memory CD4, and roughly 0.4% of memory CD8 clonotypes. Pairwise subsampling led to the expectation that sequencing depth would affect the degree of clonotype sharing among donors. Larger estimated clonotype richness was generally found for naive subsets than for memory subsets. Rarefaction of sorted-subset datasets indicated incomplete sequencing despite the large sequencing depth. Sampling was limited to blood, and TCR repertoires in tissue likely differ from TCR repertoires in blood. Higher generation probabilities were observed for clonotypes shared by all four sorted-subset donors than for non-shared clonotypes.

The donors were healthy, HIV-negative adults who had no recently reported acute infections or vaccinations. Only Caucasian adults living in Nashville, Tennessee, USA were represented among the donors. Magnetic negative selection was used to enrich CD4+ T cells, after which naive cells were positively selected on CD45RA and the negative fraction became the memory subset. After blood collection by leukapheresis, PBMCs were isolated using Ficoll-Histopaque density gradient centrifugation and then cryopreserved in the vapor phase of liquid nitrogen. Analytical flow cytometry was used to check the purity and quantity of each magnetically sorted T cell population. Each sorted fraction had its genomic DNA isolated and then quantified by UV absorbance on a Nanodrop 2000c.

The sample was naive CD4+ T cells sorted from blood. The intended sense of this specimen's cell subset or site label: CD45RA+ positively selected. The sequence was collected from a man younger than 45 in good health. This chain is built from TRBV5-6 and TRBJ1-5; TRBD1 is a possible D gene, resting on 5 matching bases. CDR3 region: CASSRGEAGSQPQHF. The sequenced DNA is TGTGCCAGCAGCCGAGGGGAGGCAGGTAGTCAGCCCCAGCATTTT.